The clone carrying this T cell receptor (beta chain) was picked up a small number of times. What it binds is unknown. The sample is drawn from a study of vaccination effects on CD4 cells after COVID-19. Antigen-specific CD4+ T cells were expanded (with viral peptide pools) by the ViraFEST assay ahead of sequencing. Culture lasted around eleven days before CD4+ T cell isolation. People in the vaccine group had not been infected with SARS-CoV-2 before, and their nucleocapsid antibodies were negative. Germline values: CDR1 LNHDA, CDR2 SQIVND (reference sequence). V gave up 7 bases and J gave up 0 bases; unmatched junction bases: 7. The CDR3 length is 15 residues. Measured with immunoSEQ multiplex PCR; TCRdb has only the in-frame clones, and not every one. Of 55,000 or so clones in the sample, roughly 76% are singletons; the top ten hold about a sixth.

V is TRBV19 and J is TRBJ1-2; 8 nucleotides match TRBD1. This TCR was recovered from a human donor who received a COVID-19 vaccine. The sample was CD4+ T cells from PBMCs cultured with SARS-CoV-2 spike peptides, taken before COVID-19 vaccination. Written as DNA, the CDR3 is TGTGCCAGTACCCCGGACAGGGAAGCTAACTATGGCTACACCTTC. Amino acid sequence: CASTPDREANYGYTF.